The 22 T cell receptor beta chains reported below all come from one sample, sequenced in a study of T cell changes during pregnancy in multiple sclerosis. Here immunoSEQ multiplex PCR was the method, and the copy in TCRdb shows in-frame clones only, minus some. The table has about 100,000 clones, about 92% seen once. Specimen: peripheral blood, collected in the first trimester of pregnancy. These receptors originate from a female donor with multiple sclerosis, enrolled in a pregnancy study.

The DNA of the CDR3 is TGTGCCAGCACCCAACTTACAGATACGCAGTATTTT. This translates into CASTQLTDTQYF. The chain uses TRBV7-9 and TRBJ2-3; D not resolved. This CDR3 contains 12 residues. The V and J ends lost 7 bases and 3 bases respectively, with 8 bases between them. CDR1 and CDR2 (germline): SEHNR, FQNEAQ (reference sequence).

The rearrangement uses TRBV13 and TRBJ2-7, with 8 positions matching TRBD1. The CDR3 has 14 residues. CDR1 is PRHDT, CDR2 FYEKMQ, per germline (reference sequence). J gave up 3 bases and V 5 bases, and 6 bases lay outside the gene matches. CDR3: CASSPRGRVYEQYF. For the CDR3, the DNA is TGTGCCAGCAGCCCCAGGGGGCGAGTCTACGAGCAGTACTTC.

CDR3 nucleotides: TGTGCCAGCCAAGCGGGAACTCCAAATGAGCAGTTCTTC. Translation: CASQAGTPNEQFF. The V gene is TRBV6-5, the J gene TRBJ2-1; 7 positions agree with TRBD2. Germline V gene lookup returns CDR1 MNHEY and CDR2 SVGAGI. With 8 bases clipped from V and 7 bases from J, the junction kept 8 bases outside the gene matches. CDR3 size: 13 residues.

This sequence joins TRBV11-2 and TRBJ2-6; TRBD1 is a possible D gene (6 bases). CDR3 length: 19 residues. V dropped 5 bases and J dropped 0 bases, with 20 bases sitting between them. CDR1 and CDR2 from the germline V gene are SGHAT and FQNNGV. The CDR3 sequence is CASSDRGHRHSSGANVLTF. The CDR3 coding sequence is TGTGCCAGCAGCGACCGGGGACACCGCCATAGCTCTGGGGCCAACGTCCTGACTTTC.

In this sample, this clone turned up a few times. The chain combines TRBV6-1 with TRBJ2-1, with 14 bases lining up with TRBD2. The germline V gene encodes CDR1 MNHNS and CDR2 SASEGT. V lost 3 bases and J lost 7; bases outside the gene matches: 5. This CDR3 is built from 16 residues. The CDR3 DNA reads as TGTGCCAGCAGTGACCCAGGGACTAGCGGGAGAAATGAGCAGTTCTTC. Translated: CASSDPGTSGRNEQFF.

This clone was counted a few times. CDR3 amino acids: CASSYYKNTEAFF. DNA for the CDR3: TGTGCCAGCAGTTACTACAAGAACACTGAAGCTTTCTTT. The rearrangement joins TRBV6-5 to TRBJ1-1; D not certain. Germline CDR1 MNHEY, CDR2 SVGAGI. The CDR3 runs to 13 residues. Trimming cost V 1 base and J 1 base, with 4 bases left between them.

The CDR3 reads CASGKLAGVSDTQYF. The CDR3 bases are TGTGCCAGCGGAAAACTAGCGGGAGTTTCAGATACGCAGTATTTT. The rearrangement links TRBV6-5 to TRBJ2-3; 11 nucleotides line up with TRBD2. Germline assignment: CDR1 MNHEY and CDR2 SVGAGI. The CDR3 loop spans 15 amino acids. V was pared by 8 bases and J by 4 bases, with 8 bases of the junction left unmatched.

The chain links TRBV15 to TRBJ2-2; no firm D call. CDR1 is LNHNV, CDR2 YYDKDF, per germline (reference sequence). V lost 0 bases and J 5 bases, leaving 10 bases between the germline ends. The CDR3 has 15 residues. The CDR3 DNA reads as TGTGCCACCAGCAGAGATCTCGTCGTGACCGGGGAGCTGTTTTTT. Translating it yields CATSRDLVVTGELFF.

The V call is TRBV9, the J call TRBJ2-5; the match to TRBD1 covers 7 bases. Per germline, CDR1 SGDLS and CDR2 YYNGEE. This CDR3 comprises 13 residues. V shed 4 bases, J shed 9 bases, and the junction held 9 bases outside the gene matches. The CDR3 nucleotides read TGTGCCAGCAGCCCCTGGACAGGCGAGGCCCAGTACTTC. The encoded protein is CASSPWTGEAQYF.

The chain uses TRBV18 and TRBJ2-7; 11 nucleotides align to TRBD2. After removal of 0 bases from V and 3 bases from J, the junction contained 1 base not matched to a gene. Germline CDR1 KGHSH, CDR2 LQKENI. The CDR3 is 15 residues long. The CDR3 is CASSPPLAGGYEQYF. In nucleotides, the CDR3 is TGTGCCAGCTCACCACCCCTAGCGGGGGGCTACGAGCAGTACTTC.

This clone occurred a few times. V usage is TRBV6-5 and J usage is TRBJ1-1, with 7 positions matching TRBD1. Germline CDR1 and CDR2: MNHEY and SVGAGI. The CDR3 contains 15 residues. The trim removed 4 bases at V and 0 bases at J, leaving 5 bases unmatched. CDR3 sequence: CASSSNGQVNTEAFF. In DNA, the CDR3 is TGTGCCAGCAGTTCGAATGGACAGGTGAACACTGAAGCTTTCTTT.

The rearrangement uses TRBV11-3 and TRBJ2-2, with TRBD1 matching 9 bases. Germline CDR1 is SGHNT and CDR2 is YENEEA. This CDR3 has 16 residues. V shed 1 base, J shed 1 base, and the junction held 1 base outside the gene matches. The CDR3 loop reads CASSLVGQGNTGELFF. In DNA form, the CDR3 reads TGTGCCAGCAGCTTAGTGGGACAGGGGAACACCGGGGAGCTGTTTTTT. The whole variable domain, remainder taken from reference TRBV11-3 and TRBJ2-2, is EAGVVQSPRYKIIEKKQPVAFWCNPISGHNTLYWYLQNLGQGPELLIRYENEEAVDDSQLPKDRFSAERLKGVDSTLKIQPAELGDSAVYLCASSLVGQGNTGELFFGEGSRLTVL.

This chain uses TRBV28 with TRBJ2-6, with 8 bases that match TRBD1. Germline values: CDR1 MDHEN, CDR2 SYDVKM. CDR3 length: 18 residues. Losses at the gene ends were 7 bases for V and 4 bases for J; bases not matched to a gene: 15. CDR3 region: CASISPGQALGGANVLTF. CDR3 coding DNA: TGTGCCAGCATTTCCCCGGGACAGGCTCTTGGGGGGGCCAACGTCCTGACTTTC.

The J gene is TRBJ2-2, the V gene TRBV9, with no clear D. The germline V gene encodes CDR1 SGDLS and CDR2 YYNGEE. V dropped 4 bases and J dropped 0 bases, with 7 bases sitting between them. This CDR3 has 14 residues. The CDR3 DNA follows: TGTGCCAGCAGCAAGAGTCCGAACACCGGGGAGCTGTTTTTT. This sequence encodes CASSKSPNTGELFF.

CDR3 in DNA: TGTGCCAGCAGGCGTGACATCGTTAACTATGGCTACACCTTC. Encoded protein: CASRRDIVNYGYTF. The chain recombines TRBV5-4 with TRBJ1-2; no definite D call. CDR1 is SGHNT and CDR2 is YYREEE in the germline V gene (reference sequence). This CDR3 spans 14 amino acids. V was cut by 5 bases and J by 1 base, with 12 bases left in between.

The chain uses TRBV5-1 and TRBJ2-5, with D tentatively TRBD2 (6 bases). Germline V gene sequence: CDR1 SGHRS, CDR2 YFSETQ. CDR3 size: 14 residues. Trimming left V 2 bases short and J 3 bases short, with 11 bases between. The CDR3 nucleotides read TGCGCCAGCAGCTTCCGGGACTCAAAAGAGACCCAGTACTTC. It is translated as CASSFRDSKETQYF.

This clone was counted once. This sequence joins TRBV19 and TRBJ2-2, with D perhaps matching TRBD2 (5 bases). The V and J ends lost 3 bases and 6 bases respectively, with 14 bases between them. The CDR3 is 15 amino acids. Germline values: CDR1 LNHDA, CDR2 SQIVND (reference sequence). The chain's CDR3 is CASSMGGLNAGELFF. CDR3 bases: TGTGCCAGTAGTATGGGCGGGCTTAACGCCGGGGAGCTGTTTTTT.

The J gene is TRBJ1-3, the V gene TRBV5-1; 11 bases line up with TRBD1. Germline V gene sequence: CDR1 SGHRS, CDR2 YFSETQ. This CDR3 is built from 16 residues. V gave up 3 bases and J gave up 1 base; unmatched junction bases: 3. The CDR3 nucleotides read TGCGCCAGCAGCTGGACAGGGGGCGCTTCTGGAAACACCATATATTTT. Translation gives CASSWTGGASGNTIYF. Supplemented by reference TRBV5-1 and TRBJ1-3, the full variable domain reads KAGVTQTPRYLIKTRGQQVTLSCSPISGHRSVSWYQQTPGQGLQFLFEYFSETQRNKGNFPGRFSGRQFSNSRSEMNVSTLELGDSALYLCASSWTGGASGNTIYFGEGSWLTVV.

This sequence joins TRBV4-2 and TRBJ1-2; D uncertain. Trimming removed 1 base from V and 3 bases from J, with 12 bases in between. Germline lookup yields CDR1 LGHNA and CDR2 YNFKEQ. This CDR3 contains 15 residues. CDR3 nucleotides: TGTGCCAGCAGCCAAGTTGGGGAGAGGTACTATGGCTACACCTTC. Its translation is CASSQVGERYYGYTF.

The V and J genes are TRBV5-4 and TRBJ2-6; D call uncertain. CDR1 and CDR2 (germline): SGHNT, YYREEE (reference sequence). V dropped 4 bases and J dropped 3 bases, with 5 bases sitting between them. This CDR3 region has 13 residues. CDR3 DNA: TGTGCCAGCAGCATACTTGGGGCCAACGTCCTGACTTTC. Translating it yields CASSILGANVLTF.

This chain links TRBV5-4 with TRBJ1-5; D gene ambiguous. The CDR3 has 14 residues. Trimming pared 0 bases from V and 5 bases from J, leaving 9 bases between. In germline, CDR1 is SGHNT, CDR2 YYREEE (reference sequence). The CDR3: CASSLVGDDQPQHF. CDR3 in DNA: TGTGCCAGCAGCTTGGTCGGGGATGATCAGCCCCAGCATTTT.

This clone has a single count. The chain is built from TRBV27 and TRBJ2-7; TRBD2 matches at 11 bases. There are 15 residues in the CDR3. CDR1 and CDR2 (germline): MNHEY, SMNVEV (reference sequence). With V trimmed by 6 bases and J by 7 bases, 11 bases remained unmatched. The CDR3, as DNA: TGTGCCAGCAGCGTGACTAGCGGGATATTCGGTGAGCAGTACTTC. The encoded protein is CASSVTSGIFGEQYF.